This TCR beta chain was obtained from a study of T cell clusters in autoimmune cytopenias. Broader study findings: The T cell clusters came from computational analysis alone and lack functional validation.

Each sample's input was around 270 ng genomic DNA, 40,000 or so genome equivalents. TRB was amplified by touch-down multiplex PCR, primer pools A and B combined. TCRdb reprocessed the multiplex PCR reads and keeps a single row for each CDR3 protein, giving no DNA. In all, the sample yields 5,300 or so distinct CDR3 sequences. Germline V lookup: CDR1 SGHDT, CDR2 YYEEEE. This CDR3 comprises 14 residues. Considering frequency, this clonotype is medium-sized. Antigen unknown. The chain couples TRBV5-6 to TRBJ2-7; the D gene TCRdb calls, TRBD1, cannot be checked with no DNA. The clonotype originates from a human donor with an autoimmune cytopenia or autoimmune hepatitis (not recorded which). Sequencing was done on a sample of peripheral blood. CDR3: CASSLADRDYEQYF.